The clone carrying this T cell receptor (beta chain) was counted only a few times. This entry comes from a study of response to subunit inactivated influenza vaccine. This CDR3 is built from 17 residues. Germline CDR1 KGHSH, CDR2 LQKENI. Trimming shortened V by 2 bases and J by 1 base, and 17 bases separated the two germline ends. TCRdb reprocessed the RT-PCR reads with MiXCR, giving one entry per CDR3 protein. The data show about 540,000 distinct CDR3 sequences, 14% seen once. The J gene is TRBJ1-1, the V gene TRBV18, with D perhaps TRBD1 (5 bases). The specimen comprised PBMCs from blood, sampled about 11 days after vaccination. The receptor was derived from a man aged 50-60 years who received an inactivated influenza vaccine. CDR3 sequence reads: CASSPFDTRGWNTEAFF. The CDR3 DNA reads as TGTGCCAGCTCACCATTCGACACCCGGGGGTGGAACACTGAAGCTTTCTTT.